A single sample gave rise to the 5 T cell receptor beta chains below, sequenced in a study of neoadjuvant nivolumab and ipilimumab in lung cancer. Clones were sequenced by immunoSEQ multiplex PCR, and TCRdb holds only the in-frame ones, with some missing. The data contain about 4,300 clones, 79% of them seen just once; the ten biggest clones take up almost 5%. The sequences come from peripheral blood, collected after neoadjuvant nivolumab, alone or with ipilimumab, at or shortly before surgery. The receptors were gathered from an adult with non-small cell lung cancer.

V gene TRBV5-1 combines with J gene TRBJ2-2, with 9 bases matching TRBD2. Germline CDR1 SGHRS, CDR2 YFSETQ. This CDR3 spans 18 amino acids. The junction had 15 bases not matched to a gene; V was cut back by 4 bases and J by 5 bases. The DNA of the CDR3 is TGCGCCAGCAGCCCGGGGGCTGGAGCGGGAGGACTAACCGGGGAGCTGTTTTTT. Translating gives CASSPGAGAGGLTGELFF.

The gene calls are TRBV5-4 and TRBJ2-6; no reliable D call. The V and J ends lost 7 bases and 2 bases respectively, with 4 bases between them. In germline, CDR1 is SGHNT, CDR2 YYREEE (reference sequence). This CDR3 has 12 residues. CDR3 sequence: CASRAGANVLTF. DNA for the CDR3: TGTGCCAGCCGAGCTGGGGCCAACGTCCTGACTTTC. Drawing the rest from reference TRBV5-4 and TRBJ2-6, the complete variable domain is ETGVTQSPTHLIKTRGQQVTLRCSSQSGHNTVSWYQQALGQGPQFIFQYYREEENGRGNFPPRFSGLQFPNYSSELNVNALELDDSALYLCASRAGANVLTFGAGSRLTVL.

The V call is TRBV5-1, the J call TRBJ2-7, with D tentatively TRBD1 (6 bases). The CDR3 has 18 residues. The germline gives CDR1 SGHRS, CDR2 YFSETQ. V gave up 2 bases and J gave up 2 bases, with 23 bases separating them. The CDR3 spells CASSLWGQDTPVPYEQYF. DNA for the CDR3: TGCGCCAGCAGCTTATGGGGGCAGGACACGCCAGTACCCTACGAGCAGTACTTC.

The chain combines TRBV29-1 with TRBJ2-4, with 11 nucleotides matching TRBD2. CDR3 length: 13 residues. The ends lost 6 bases at V and 4 bases at J; junction bases unmatched: 2. The germline gives CDR1 SQVTM, CDR2 ANQGSEA. DNA for the CDR3: TGCAGCGTAGCTAGCGGGGGGAAAAACATTCAGTACTTC. Its translation: CSVASGGKNIQYF.

V and J are TRBV5-1 and TRBJ2-1; D not resolved. Trimming stripped 6 bases from V and 6 bases from J, with 16 bases between. The germline V gene encodes CDR1 SGHRS and CDR2 YFSETQ. The CDR3 spans 14 residues. The CDR3 spells CASTTAAGVNEQFF. The CDR3 DNA sequence: TGCGCCAGCACAACGGCAGCTGGGGTCAATGAGCAGTTCTTC.